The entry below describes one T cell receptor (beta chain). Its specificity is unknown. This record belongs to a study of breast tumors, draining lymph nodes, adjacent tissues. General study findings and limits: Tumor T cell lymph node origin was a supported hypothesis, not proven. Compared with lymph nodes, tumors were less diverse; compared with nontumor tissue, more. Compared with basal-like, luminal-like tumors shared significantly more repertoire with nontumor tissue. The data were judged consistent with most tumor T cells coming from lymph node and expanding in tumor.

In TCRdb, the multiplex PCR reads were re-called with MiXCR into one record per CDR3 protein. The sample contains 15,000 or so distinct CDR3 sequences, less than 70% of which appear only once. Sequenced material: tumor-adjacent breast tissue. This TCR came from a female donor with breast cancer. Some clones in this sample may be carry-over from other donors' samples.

The chain's CDR3 is CASSPRLGNTGELFF. Here the CDR3 DNA reads TGTGCCAGCAGTCCCCGACTAGGGAACACCGGGGAGCTGTTTTTT. The chain has TRBV27 and TRBJ2-2; weak D call: TRBD2 (6 bases). The CDR3 consists of 15 residues. V shed 5 bases and J shed 1 base, with 11 bases lying between them. The V gene's germline CDR1 is MNHEY and CDR2 SMNVEV (reference sequence).